Shown below are 9 T cell receptor beta chains from a single sample sequenced in a study of blood T cells in healthy people across ages. It was with a sample-barcoded 5' primer and a J-beta primer mix that a second PCR of roughly 7 to 12 cycles was run. MiXCR, applied by TCRdb to the 5' RACE reads, yields one record per CDR3 protein. The sample consists of over 700,000 distinct CDR3 sequences, around half of them appearing once. Sequences were obtained from blood. The origin of the receptors is a man of 80 years or more in good health.

The V call is TRBV7-8, the J call TRBJ2-7; D possibly corresponds to TRBD2 (5 bases). The CDR3 contains 14 residues. V was trimmed by 4 bases and J by 5 bases, leaving 15 bases between them. The germline gives CDR1 SGHVS, CDR2 FQNEAQ. Here the CDR3 DNA reads TGTGCCAGCAGCTGGCGGGCGGAATGGGACGAGCAGTACTTC. It encodes CASSWRAEWDEQYF.

The chain couples TRBV20-1 to TRBJ1-1; D might be TRBD1 (5 bases). Germline V gene lookup returns CDR1 DFQATT and CDR2 SNEGSKA (reference sequence). This CDR3 has 14 residues. Trimming stripped 6 bases from V and 1 base from J, with 15 bases between. CDR3 in DNA: TGCAGTGCGTTGCGGGGGGGGAAGAACACTGAAGCTTTCTTT. The encoded protein is CSALRGGKNTEAFF.

A note on this clonotype: Compared with germline, one end of the junction differs, possibly owing to a read error. The rearrangement joins TRBV20-1 to TRBJ1-2; a weak D match, TRBD1 (5 bases). The CDR3 contains 12 residues. Germline V gene sequence: CDR1 DFQATT, CDR2 SNEGSKA (reference sequence). CDR3 bases: TGCAGCGCTAGATGGGGCGGGTATGGCTACACCTTC. Translated, it gives CSARWGGYGYTF.

The chain recombines TRBV28 with TRBJ2-1; D is possibly TRBD2 (6 bases). There are 17 residues in the CDR3. Trimming removed 1 base at V and 10 bases at J, with 23 bases between. CDR1 is MDHEN, CDR2 SYDVKM, per germline. The CDR3, as DNA: TGTGCCAGCAGTTTATCCCTAGCGCGTCGTGCCGCGAGCGAGCAGTTCTTC. Protein: CASSLSLARRAASEQFF.

This clonotype has a handful of counts. The rearrangement links TRBV12-3 or TRBV12-4 to TRBJ2-7; D may be TRBD2 (6 bases). V lost 4 bases and J lost 5, with 15 bases in between. This CDR3 has 14 residues. The CDR3 spells CASSYRGSIDEQYF. CDR3 nucleotides: TGTGCCAGCAGTTACCGGGGGTCTATCGACGAGCAGTACTTC.

The gene calls are TRBV14 and TRBJ2-7; D is uncertain. The germline CDR1 and CDR2 sequences are SGHDN and FVKESK. V was clipped by 0 bases and J by 4 bases, with 7 bases between them. The length of the CDR3 is 13 residues. CDR3 in amino acids: CASSQERWYEQYF. DNA of the CDR3: TGTGCCAGCAGCCAAGAGAGGTGGTACGAGCAGTACTTC.

The rearrangement joins TRBV5-6 to TRBJ2-6; no firm D call. Germline CDR1 and CDR2: SGHDT and YYEEEE. V gave up 4 bases and J gave up 3 bases, with 8 bases separating them. The CDR3 is 14 amino acids. CDR3 loop: CASSPFGGANVLTF. In DNA, the CDR3 is TGTGCCAGCAGCCCTTTTGGTGGGGCCAACGTCCTGACTTTC.

Details on this clonotype: The junction departs from germline at one end; a sequencing error may be responsible. The rearrangement joins TRBV20-1 to TRBJ2-1, with 9 bases aligning to TRBD2. The CDR3 has 16 residues. The germline V gene encodes CDR1 DFQATT and CDR2 SNEGSKA (reference sequence). The chain's CDR3 is CSAARMGLALYNKQFF. Here the CDR3 DNA reads TGCAGTGCTGCCAGAATGGGACTAGCACTATACAATAAGCAGTTCTTC.

This clonotype has just a few counts. V and J are TRBV3-1 and TRBJ2-7, with 7 bases lining up with TRBD1. V trimming: 4 bases; J trimming: 0 bases; junction bases outside the gene matches: 3. The CDR3 loop spans 14 amino acids. Germline CDR1 is LGHDT and CDR2 is YNNKEL (reference sequence). CDR3 DNA sequence: TGTGCCAGCAGCCGACGGGACAGCTCCTACGAGCAGTACTTC. Protein product: CASSRRDSSYEQYF.